A selection of T cell receptor beta chains follows, all from one sample in a study of tumor-infiltrating lymphocytes in primary liver carcinoma. TCRdb reanalysed the multiplex PCR reads using MiXCR and keeps one entry per CDR3 protein. The table includes 150,000 to 200,000 distinct CDR3 sequences, around four fifths detected once. The sequenced sample consisted of tumor tissue from primary liver carcinoma. These receptors were collected from a man aged 40-49 years with primary liver carcinoma and hepatitis B virus infection. CDR3s include the opening cysteine and the closing phenylalanine or tryptophan. Fields, in order: J gene, D gene, V gene, clone size, CDR3 protein, CDR3 DNA. A D gene is named only where the DNA matches it firmly. Rows may omit the clone size; those that give it use once, few, many or a size class.

TRBJ1-5 - TRBV12-3/TRBV12-4 - CASTRGTAISQLQHF TGTGCCAGCACGCGGGGCACCGCAATAAGTCAGCTACAGCATTTT
TRBJ2-1 - TRBV11-2 - CASCVGEEQFF TGTGCCAGCTGCGTGGGGGAGGAGCAATTCTTC
TRBJ2-5 - TRBV11-2 - CARSFSGGQETQYF TGTGCCAGGAGCTTCAGTGGAGGACAAGAGACCCAGTACTTC
TRBJ2-6 TRBD2 TRBV28 - CASRVAGGYEANVLTF TGTGCCAGTAGAGTAGCGGGAGGGTATGAGGCCAACGTCCTGACTTTC
TRBJ1-6 - TRBV29-1 once CSVSTGIGSSSPLHF TGCAGCGTTTCGACCGGGATAGGGTCAAGTTCACCCCTCCACTTT
TRBJ2-2 - TRBV29-1 - CSVGSSVANTGELFF TGCAGTGTTGGGTCTAGCGTGGCGAACACCGGGGAGCTGTTTTTT
TRBJ2-7 TRBD2 TRBV6-2/TRBV6-3 - CANSYSTRTSGYSYEQYF TGTGCCAACAGTTATAGTACCCGAACTAGCGGGTACTCCTACGAGCAGTACTTC
TRBJ2-1 TRBD2 TRBV6-2/TRBV6-3 - CASSRRVLATNEQFF TGTGCCAGCAGTAGACGAGTACTAGCGACCAATGAGCAGTTCTTC
TRBJ2-2 TRBD1 TRBV15 few CATSGQADTGELFF TGTGCCACCAGCGGACAGGCTGACACCGGGGAGCTGTTTTTT
TRBJ2-5 - TRBV29-1 - CSFRTASFQEARYF TGCAGCTTTAGGACAGCATCGTTTCAAGAGGCCCGGTACTTC
TRBJ2-1 - TRBV29-1 - CSVEDPGRRSYEQFF TGCAGCGTTGAAGATCCAGGACGGAGGTCCTACGAGCAGTTCTTC
TRBJ2-6 TRBD1 TRBV11-2 - CAISLTGRTGTKVLTF TGTGCCATCAGCTTGACAGGGAGAACTGGGACCAAGGTCCTGACTTTC
TRBJ2-7 - TRBV6-2/TRBV6-3 many CASSFAGVYEQYF TGTGCCAGCAGTTTCGCAGGGGTCTACGAGCAGTACTTC
TRBJ1-2 TRBD1 TRBV29-1 - CSVERQGNGYTF TGTAGCGTTGAACGACAGGGGAATGGCTACACCTTC
TRBJ2-7 TRBD1 TRBV20-1 once CSVTTGSSCEQYF TGCAGTGTCACGACAGGGAGCTCCTGCGAGCAGTACTTC
TRBJ2-4 - TRBV28 - CASSSGGTTRGAKNIQYF TGTGCCAGCAGTTCCGGCGGGACGACGAGAGGAGCCAAAAACATTCAGTACTTC
TRBJ1-2 - TRBV11-1 - CVSSLGPSYYTF TGTGTCAGCAGCTTAGGGCCGAGCTACTACACCTTC
TRBJ2-7 TRBD1 TRBV6-2/TRBV6-3 many CASSYLGQGYEQYF TGTGCCAGCAGTTACTTGGGACAGGGTTACGAGCAGTACTTC
TRBJ2-3 - TRBV28 - CFSSKTVLTDTQYF TGTTTCAGCTCTAAGACAGTGCTGACAGATACGCAGTATTTT
TRBJ2-7 - TRBV20-1 - CSARGGKYEQYF TGCAGTGCTAGAGGAGGTAAATACGAGCAGTACTTC
TRBJ1-1 - TRBV6-5 - CAVQQGRNTEGFF TGTGCCGTACAACAAGGGCGGAACACTGAAGGTTTCTTT
TRBJ2-7 - TRBV29-1 - CSAMTTETCTPYEQYF TGCAGCGCCATGACAACTGAGACCTGCACTCCCTACGAGCAATACTTC
TRBJ2-2 TRBD1 TRBV29-1 - CSAQTGGSGEPFF TGCAGCGCCCAGACAGGGGGGAGCGGGGAGCCGTTTTTT
TRBJ2-7 TRBD1 TRBV5-1 - CANSLAGGESDQYF TGCGCCAACAGCTTGGCAGGGGGTGAATCCGATCAATACTTC
TRBJ1-5 TRBD1 TRBV10-2 - CAISDLDRGGNQPQHF TGCGCCATCAGTGACCTCGACAGGGGAGGGAATCAGCCCCAGCATTTT
TRBJ2-7 - TRBV6-5 - CTSNLRAVGTYEPYF TGTACCAGCAACCTGCGTGCGGTGGGGACCTACGAGCCGTACTTC
TRBJ1-2 - TRBV6-1 - CASNTTAVDYGYTF TGTGCCAGCAACACAACGGCAGTGGACTATGGCTACACCTTC
TRBJ2-1 - TRBV12-3/TRBV12-4 - CTNSLEASGSLPSYNEQFF TGTACCAACAGTTTAGAAGCCAGCGGGTCGCTGCCCTCCTACAATGAGCAGTTCTTC
TRBJ1-2 - TRBV11-1 - CASKFKEFGYGYTF TGTGCCAGCAAATTCAAGGAGTTTGGCTATGGCTACACCTTC
TRBJ2-4 - TRBV7-8 - CASTPLSSGLAKNIRYF TGTGCCAGTACCCCCCTTTCCAGCGGATTAGCCAAAAACATTCGGTACTTC
TRBJ2-3 - TRBV29-1 once CNAEGGAGITDTQYF TGCAACGCTGAGGGCGGGGCCGGCATCACAGATACGCAGTATTTC
TRBJ2-7 TRBD2 TRBV6-6 many CASSHRAGGPTYEQYF TGTGCCAGCAGTCATCGAGCGGGAGGGCCTACCTACGAGCAGTACTTC
TRBJ2-5 TRBD1 TRBV11-3 - CTSNFQGEETQYF TGTACCAGCAACTTCCAGGGGGAGGAGACCCAGTACTTC
TRBJ1-6 TRBD1 TRBV4-1 - CASSQDRGQGRNSPVHF TGTGCCAGCAGCCAAGATCGGGGACAGGGCCGGAATTCACCCGTCCACTTT
TRBJ2-1 TRBD2 TRBV4-2 - CASSHQNSGNYNEQFF TGTGCCAGCAGCCACCAGAACAGCGGGAACTACAATGAGCAGTTCTTC
TRBJ2-5 - TRBV4-1 - CASSLTRGQETQYF TGCGCCAGCAGCCTCACGAGGGGACAAGAGACCCAGTACTTC
TRBJ2-3 - TRBV29-1 - CSVHTWGGDTQYF TGCAGCGTCCATACGTGGGGCGGAGATACGCAGTATTTT
TRBJ2-6 - TRBV11-2 - CATLLPRSGANVLTF TGTGCCACCCTGCTGCCGCGCTCTGGGGCCAACGTCTTGACTTTC
TRBJ1-1 TRBD1 TRBV11-2 few CARRMGQNTGAFF TGTGCCAGGAGGATGGGACAGAACACTGGAGCTTTCTTT
TRBJ2-5 - TRBV5-4 - CASSFNGDGQDTQYF TGTGCCAGCAGCTTCAATGGGGACGGCCAAGATACCCAGTACTTC
TRBJ2-1 - TRBV20-1 - CSASASTYNEQFF TGCAGTGCTAGCGCTTCTACCTACAATGAGCAGTTCTTC
TRBJ1-5 - TRBV12-3/TRBV12-4 - CASNTRDGGPQHF TGTGCCAGCAATACGAGGGATGGGGGGCCCCAGCATTTT
TRBJ2-1 - TRBV6-5 - CASKLAGPSYNEQFF TGTGCCAGCAAGCTAGCAGGTCCTTCCTACAATGAGCAGTTCTTC
TRBJ1-2 - TRBV5-4 - CAISLGSDSGDYTF TGTGCCATCAGCTTGGGGTCTGATTCGGGAGACTACACCTTC
TRBJ2-3 - TRBV5-1 few CVSSLDGSGDTQYF TGCGTCAGCAGCTTGGACGGGAGCGGGGATACGCAGTATTTT
TRBJ2-7 TRBD1 TRBV28 - CASNILPGQGNYEQYF TGTGCCAGCAACATCCTACCGGGACAGGGGAACTACGAGCAGTACTTC
TRBJ2-7 TRBD2 TRBV5-4 - CASSFGREGPQDEHFF TGTGCCAGCAGCTTTGGTCGGGAGGGCCCTCAGGACGAGCACTTCTTC
TRBJ2-1 - TRBV7-9 many CASSPRDNEQFF TGTGCCAGCAGCCCCCGCGACAATGAGCAGTTCTTC
TRBJ2-1 - TRBV4-1 - CASNARQRFF TGCGCCAGCAACGCGAGACAGCGGTTCTTC